The 14 T cell receptor beta chains below come from one sample, sequenced in a study of cytomegalovirus exposure and HLA in healthy donors. Primers: 60 Vbeta forward and 13 Jbeta reverse. Assay used: immunoSEQ multiplex PCR; TCRdb lists only in-frame clones, some missing. This sample has about 170,000 clones, with around 76% found just once. The specimen sequenced was PBMCs. The source is a woman younger than 45 in good health and CMV-seropositive.

The chain is built from TRBV5-4 and TRBJ2-5, with TRBD1 matching 11 bases. The CDR3 is 14 amino acids. J lost 3 bases, V lost 4 bases, and 2 bases had no gene match. Germline-derived CDR1 and CDR2 are SGHNT and YYREEE (reference sequence). In DNA form, the CDR3 reads TGTGCCAGCAGCCGGGACAGGGGGGAAGAGACCCAGTACTTC. It encodes CASSRDRGEETQYF.

This sequence joins TRBV9 and TRBJ2-7; 10 nucleotides align to TRBD2. The CDR3 loop spans 16 amino acids. CDR1 is SGDLS, CDR2 YYNGEE, per germline. Trimming removed 1 base from V and 3 bases from J; junction bases left unmatched: 7. DNA of the CDR3: TGTGCCAGCAGCGTATCACGGACTAGCGGCCACTACGAGCAGTACTTC. This codes for CASSVSRTSGHYEQYF. The whole variable domain, filled in from reference TRBV9 and TRBJ2-7, reads DSGVTQTPKHLITATGQRVTLRCSPRSGDLSVYWYQQSLDQGLQFLIQYYNGEERAKGNILERFSAQQFPDLHSELNLSSLELGDSALYFCASSVSRTSGHYEQYFGPGTRLTVT.

V gene TRBV7-8 combines with J gene TRBJ2-5; a possible D gene is TRBD2 (6 bases). The germline V gene has CDR1 SGHVS and CDR2 FQNEAQ. Trimming took off 5 bases at V and 4 bases at J, with 11 bases between the two ends. The CDR3 totals 13 residues. CDR3 protein: CASSHMGGETQYF. Here the CDR3 DNA reads TGTGCCAGCAGCCATATGGGGGGAGAGACCCAGTACTTC.

J is TRBJ2-2 and V is TRBV10-3; 9 bases are a match to TRBD2. The CDR3 loop spans 16 amino acids. The germline V gene encodes CDR1 ENHRY and CDR2 SYGVKD. Trimming at V came to 2 bases and at J to 4 bases, leaving 5 bases not matched to a gene. The CDR3 loop reads CAISERLAGVTGELFF. CDR3 nucleotides: TGTGCCATCAGTGAGAGATTAGCGGGGGTCACCGGGGAGCTGTTTTTT.

With regard to this clone: One junction end disagrees with the germline gene, perhaps due to a read error. This sequence joins TRBV5-8 and TRBJ1-4, with 8 bases identical to TRBD1. CDR3 size: 15 residues. Germline V gives CDR1 SGHTS, CDR2 YDEGEE. The CDR3 protein is CASSHLDRGGEKLFF. CDR3 DNA: TGCGCCAGCAGCCACCTAGACAGGGGCGGTGAAAAACTGTTTTTT.

This chain links TRBV7-6 with TRBJ2-2, with D perhaps matching TRBD2 (5 bases). The germline CDR1 and CDR2 sequences are SGHVS and FNYEAQ. Trimming stripped 0 bases from V and 1 base from J, with 12 bases between. This CDR3 comprises 17 residues. The CDR3 sequence is CASSLAPGGLNTGELFF. The CDR3, as DNA: TGTGCCAGCAGCTTAGCTCCAGGAGGATTGAACACCGGGGAGCTGTTTTTT.

The chain uses TRBV28 and TRBJ2-4; 8 bases agree with TRBD2. V shed 3 bases, J shed 6 bases, and the junction held 7 bases outside the gene matches. Germline V gene lookup returns CDR1 MDHEN and CDR2 SYDVKM. The CDR3 extends over 15 amino acids. CDR3 DNA sequence: TGTGCCAGCAGTTTTTTGACGGGGGGGGGAAACATTCAGTACTTC. The encoded protein is CASSFLTGGGNIQYF.

This rearrangement joins TRBV25-1 to TRBJ2-2; 7 bases are shared with TRBD2. The CDR3 runs 14 residues. J gave up 7 bases and V 4 bases, and 6 bases lay outside the gene matches. Germline CDR1 and CDR2: MGHDK and SYGVNS. CDR3 protein: CASSAGGDVGELFF. In DNA form, the CDR3 reads TGTGCCAGCAGTGCGGGGGGTGATGTCGGGGAGCTGTTTTTT.

The chain joins TRBV19 to TRBJ2-3, with TRBD2 as a possible D gene (5 bases). V gave up 5 bases and J gave up 2 bases, with 17 bases separating them. The germline V gene has CDR1 LNHDA and CDR2 SQIVND (reference sequence). This CDR3 is 16 amino acids long. The CDR3 loop reads CASSPQPQRTTDTQYF. CDR3 nucleotide sequence: TGTGCCAGTAGTCCTCAACCGCAGCGGACCACAGATACGCAGTATTTT.

The V call is TRBV28, the J call TRBJ1-1, with 10 bases aligning to TRBD1. This CDR3 has 15 amino acids. J lost 5 bases, V lost 6 bases, and 9 bases had no gene match. Germline values: CDR1 MDHEN, CDR2 SYDVKM. The CDR3, as DNA: TGTGCCAGCAGCCCCTCGGGACAGGGGAGGACTGAAGCTTTCTTT. It is translated as CASSPSGQGRTEAFF.

The table lists this clone with a few counts. This rearrangement joins TRBV9 to TRBJ2-1, with D possibly matching TRBD2 (6 bases). Looked up from germline, CDR1 is SGDLS and CDR2 is YYNGEE. Trimming pared 0 bases from V and 0 bases from J, leaving 13 bases between. The CDR3 length is 17 residues. DNA for the CDR3: TGTGCCAGCAGCGTAGAAAGCGGGTCTAGCTCCTACAATGAGCAGTTCTTC. Translated: CASSVESGSSSYNEQFF.

The genes are TRBV11-2 and TRBJ2-1; 12 bases fit TRBD2. The trim removed 3 bases at V and 6 bases at J, leaving 6 bases unmatched. The CDR3 has 16 residues. Germline V CDR1 and CDR2: SGHAT, FQNNGV. In nucleotides, the CDR3 is TGTGCCAGCAGCTTCACACTAGCGGGGGGCTTCAATGAGCAGTTCTTC. Translation: CASSFTLAGGFNEQFF.

The chain combines TRBV2 with TRBJ2-3, with D perhaps TRBD1 (6 bases). The CDR3 sequence is 14 residues long. The germline CDR1 and CDR2 sequences are SNHLY and FYNNEI. Trimming pared 9 bases from V and 0 bases from J, leaving 13 bases between. The CDR3, as DNA: TGTGCCAGTCTTGTAGGGGGAAGCACAGATACGCAGTATTTT. This encodes CASLVGGSTDTQYF.

The CDR3 bases are TGTGCTAGTGGTTTGATAAGCGGGAGGGCCGTCTACAATGAGCAGTTCTTC. Protein sequence: CASGLISGRAVYNEQFF. This chain uses TRBV12-5 with TRBJ2-1; TRBD2 matches 10 bases. This CDR3 has 17 residues. Germline lookup yields CDR1 LGHNT and CDR2 FRNRAP. Germline trimming cut 2 bases from V and 3 bases from J; bases unmatched to any gene: 7.